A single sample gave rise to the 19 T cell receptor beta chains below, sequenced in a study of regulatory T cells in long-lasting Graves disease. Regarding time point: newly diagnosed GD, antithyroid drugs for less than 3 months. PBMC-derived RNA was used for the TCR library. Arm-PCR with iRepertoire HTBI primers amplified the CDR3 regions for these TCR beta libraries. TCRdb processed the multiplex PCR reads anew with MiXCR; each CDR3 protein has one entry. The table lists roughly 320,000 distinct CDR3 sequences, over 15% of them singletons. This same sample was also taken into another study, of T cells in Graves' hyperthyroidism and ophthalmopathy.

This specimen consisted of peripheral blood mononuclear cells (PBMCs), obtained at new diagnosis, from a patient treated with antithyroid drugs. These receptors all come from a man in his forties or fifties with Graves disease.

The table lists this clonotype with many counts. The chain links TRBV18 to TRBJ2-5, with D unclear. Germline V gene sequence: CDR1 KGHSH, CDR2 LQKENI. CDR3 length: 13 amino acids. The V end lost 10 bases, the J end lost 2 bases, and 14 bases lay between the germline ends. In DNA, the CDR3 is TGTGCCACCTCGCCTGGCCAGCAAGAGACCCAGTACTTC. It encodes CATSPGQQETQYF.

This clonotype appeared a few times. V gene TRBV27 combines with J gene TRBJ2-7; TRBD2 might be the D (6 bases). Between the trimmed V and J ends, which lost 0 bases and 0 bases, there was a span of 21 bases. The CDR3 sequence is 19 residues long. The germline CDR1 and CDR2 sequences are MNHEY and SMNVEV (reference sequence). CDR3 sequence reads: CASSLSRAPLAGSSYEQYF. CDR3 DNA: TGTGCCAGCAGTTTATCGAGGGCCCCTCTGGCGGGGAGCTCCTACGAGCAGTACTTC.

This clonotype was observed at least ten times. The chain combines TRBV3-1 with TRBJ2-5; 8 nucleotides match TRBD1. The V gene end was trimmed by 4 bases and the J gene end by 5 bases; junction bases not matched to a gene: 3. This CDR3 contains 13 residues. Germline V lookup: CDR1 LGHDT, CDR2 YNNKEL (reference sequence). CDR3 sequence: CASSLRQGETQYF. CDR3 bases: TGTGCCAGCAGCCTCCGACAGGGGGAGACCCAGTACTTC.

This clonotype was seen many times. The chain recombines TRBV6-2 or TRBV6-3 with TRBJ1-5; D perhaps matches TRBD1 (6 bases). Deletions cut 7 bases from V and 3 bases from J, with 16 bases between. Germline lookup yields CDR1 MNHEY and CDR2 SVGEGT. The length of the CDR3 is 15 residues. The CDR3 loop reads CASTLLGGHNQPQHF. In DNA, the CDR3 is TGTGCCAGCACCTTGCTCGGGGGGCACAATCAGCCCCAGCATTTT.

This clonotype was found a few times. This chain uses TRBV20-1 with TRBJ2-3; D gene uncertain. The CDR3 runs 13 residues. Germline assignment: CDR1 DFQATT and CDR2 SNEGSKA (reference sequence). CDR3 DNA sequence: TGCAGCGAGGTGGCCCGGGGCACAGATACGCAGTATTTT. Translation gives CSEVARGTDTQYF.

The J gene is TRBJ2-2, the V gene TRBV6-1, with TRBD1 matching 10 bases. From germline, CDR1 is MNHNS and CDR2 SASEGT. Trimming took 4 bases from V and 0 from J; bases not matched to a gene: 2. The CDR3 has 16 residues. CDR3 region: CASSVGQGTNTGELFF. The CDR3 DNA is TGTGCCAGCAGTGTGGGACAGGGGACGAACACCGGGGAGCTGTTTTTT.

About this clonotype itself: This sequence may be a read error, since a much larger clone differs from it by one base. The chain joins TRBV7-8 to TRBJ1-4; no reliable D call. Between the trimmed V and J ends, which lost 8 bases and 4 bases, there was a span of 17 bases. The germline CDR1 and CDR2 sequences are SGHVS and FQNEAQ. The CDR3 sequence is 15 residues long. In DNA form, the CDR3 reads TGTGCCAGCGGCTCACACAATTTACTTAATGAAAAACTGTTTTTT. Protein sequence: CASGSHNLLNEKLFF.

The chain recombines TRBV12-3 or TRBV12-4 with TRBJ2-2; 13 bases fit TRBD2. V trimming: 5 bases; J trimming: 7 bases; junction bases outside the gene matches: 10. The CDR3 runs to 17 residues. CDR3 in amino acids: CASSKGLAGTRNGELFF. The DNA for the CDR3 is TGTGCCAGCAGTAAGGGACTAGCGGGAACTCGAAACGGGGAGCTGTTTTTT.

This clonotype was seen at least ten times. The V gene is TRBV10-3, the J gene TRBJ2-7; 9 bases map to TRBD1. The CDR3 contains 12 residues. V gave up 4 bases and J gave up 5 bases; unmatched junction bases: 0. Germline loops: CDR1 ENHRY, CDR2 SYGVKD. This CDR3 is CAISGDRDEQYF. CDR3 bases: TGTGCCATCAGTGGGGACAGGGACGAGCAGTACTTC.

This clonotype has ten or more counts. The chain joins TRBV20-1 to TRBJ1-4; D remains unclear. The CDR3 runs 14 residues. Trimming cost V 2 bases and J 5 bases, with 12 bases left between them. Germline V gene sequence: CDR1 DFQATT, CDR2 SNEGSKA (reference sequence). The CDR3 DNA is TGCAGTGCTAGATCGGGCAGCTTCAATGAAAAACTGTTTTTT. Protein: CSARSGSFNEKLFF.

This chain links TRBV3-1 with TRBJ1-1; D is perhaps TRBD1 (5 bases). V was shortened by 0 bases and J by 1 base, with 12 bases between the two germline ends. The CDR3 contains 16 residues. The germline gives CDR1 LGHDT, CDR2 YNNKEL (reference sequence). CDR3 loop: CASSQEWGRRNTEAFF. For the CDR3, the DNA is TGTGCCAGCAGCCAAGAGTGGGGCCGCAGGAACACTGAAGCTTTCTTT.

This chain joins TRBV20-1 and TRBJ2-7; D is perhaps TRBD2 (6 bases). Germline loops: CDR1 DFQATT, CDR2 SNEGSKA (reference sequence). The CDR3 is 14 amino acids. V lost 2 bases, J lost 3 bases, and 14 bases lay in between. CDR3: CSARLSWGDYEQYF. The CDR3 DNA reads TGCAGTGCTAGACTTAGTTGGGGGGACTACGAGCAGTACTTC.

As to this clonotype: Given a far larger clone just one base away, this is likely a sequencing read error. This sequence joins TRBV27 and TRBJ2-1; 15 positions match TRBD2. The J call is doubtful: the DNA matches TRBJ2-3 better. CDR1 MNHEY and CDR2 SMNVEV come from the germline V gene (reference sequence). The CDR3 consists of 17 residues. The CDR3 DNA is TGTGCCAGCAGTTCCCGGACTAGCGGGGGGGTGACAGTTACGCAGTATTTT. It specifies CASSSRTSGGVTVTQYF.

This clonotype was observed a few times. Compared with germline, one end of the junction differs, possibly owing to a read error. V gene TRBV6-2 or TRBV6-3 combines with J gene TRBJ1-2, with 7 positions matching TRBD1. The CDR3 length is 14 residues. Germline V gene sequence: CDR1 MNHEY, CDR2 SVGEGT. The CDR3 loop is CASRGLYRGDGCTF. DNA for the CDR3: TGTGCCAGCAGGGGACTCTACAGGGGCGATGGCTGCACCTTC.

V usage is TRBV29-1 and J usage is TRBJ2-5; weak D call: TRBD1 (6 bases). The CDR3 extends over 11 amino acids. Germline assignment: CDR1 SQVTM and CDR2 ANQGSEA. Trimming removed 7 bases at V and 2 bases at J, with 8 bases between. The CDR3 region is CSGGPQETQYF. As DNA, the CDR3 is TGCAGCGGGGGGCCGCAAGAGACCCAGTACTTC.

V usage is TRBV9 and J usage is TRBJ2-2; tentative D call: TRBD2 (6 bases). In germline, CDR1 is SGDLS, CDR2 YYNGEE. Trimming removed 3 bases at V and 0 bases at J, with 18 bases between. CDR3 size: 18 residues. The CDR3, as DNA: TGTGCCAGCAGCGGGCTCACCTTTGCGGGGCCGAACACCGGGGAGCTGTTTTTT. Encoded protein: CASSGLTFAGPNTGELFF.

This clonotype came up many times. The CDR3 sequence is CASSLLYGEVQPQHF. For the CDR3, the DNA is TGTGCCAGCAGCCTCCTTTATGGGGAGGTCCAGCCCCAGCATTTT. The rearrangement links TRBV7-9 to TRBJ1-5; D call uncertain. Germline V CDR1 and CDR2: SEHNR, FQNEAQ (reference sequence). The CDR3 length is 15 residues. V lost 5 bases, J lost 7 bases, and 18 bases lay in between.

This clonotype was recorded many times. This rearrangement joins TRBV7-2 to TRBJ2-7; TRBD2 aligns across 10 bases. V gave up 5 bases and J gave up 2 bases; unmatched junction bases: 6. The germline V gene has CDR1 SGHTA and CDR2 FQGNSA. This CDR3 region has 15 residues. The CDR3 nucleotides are TGTGCCAGCAGCCCTGACAGCGGGGGGGCCTACGAGCAGTACTTC. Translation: CASSPDSGGAYEQYF.

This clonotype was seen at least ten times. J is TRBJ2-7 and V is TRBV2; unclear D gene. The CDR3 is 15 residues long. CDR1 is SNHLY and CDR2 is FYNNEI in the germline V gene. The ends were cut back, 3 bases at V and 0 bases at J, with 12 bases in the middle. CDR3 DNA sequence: TGTGCCAGCAGTGATATTTGGGCTAACTCCTACGAGCAGTACTTC. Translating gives CASSDIWANSYEQYF.